This section outlines one T cell receptor beta chain sequence together with its context. The sample belongs to a study of OX40 agonist ivuxolimab in advanced cancers. CDR1 SNHLY and CDR2 FYNNEI come from the germline V gene. The length of the CDR3 is 13 residues. Between the trimmed V and J ends, which lost 9 bases and 8 bases, there was a span of 19 bases. The table came from immunoSEQ multiplex PCR; TCRdb's copy has only in-frame clones and leaves some out. The table shows 60,000 to 75,000 clones, with 88% occurring only once. The J gene is TRBJ1-2, the V gene TRBV2, with D unclear. The receptor was isolated from an adult with an advanced solid tumor such as melanoma, head and neck, liver or kidney cancer. Sequences were derived from CD4+ or CD8+ T cells sorted from blood, sampled in a trial of the OX40 agonist ivuxolimab. The CDR3 loop is CAREAEPIGGYTF. The CDR3 nucleotides are TGTGCCAGGGAGGCGGAGCCTATTGGAGGCTACACCTTC.